Shown below are 9 T cell receptor beta chains from a single sample sequenced in a study of blood T cells in healthy people across ages. Next came a second PCR, run for about 7 to 12 cycles, which used a sample-barcoded 5' primer along with a J-beta primer mix. TCRdb reprocessed the 5' RACE reads via MiXCR and lists one record per CDR3 protein. This sample has approximately 1,000,000 distinct CDR3 sequences, with around two fifths found just once. Specimen: blood. Source of these receptors: a young man in good health.

The V call is TRBV29-1, the J call TRBJ2-5; TRBD2 agrees at 10 bases. Germline-derived CDR1 and CDR2 are SQVTM and ANQGSEA. The CDR3 runs 16 residues. Trimming took 4 bases from V and 4 from J; bases not matched to a gene: 12. The CDR3 DNA follows: TGCAGCGTTGGGGCGAATAGCGGGGGGCCAAGAGAGACCCAGTACTTC. It yields the protein CSVGANSGGPRETQYF.

This rearrangement joins TRBV11-2 to TRBJ2-7; tentative D call: TRBD2 (6 bases). The J call is doubtful: the DNA matches TRBJ2-5 better. Germline V gene data show CDR1 as SGHAT and CDR2 as FQNNGV. The CDR3 loop spans 13 amino acids. Here the CDR3 DNA reads TGTGCCAGCACCCTCAGCGGGCAGGAGACCCAGTACTTC. Translating it yields CASTLSGQETQYF.

This clonotype has ten or more counts. The CDR3 sequence: CASSERRNTEAFF. The DNA of the CDR3 is TGTGCCAGCAGTGAACGGCGGAACACTGAAGCTTTCTTT. The V gene is TRBV2, the J gene TRBJ1-1; no clear D gene. V lost 2 bases, J lost 1 base, and 5 bases lay in between. The CDR3 is made up of 13 amino acids. Per the germline V gene, CDR1 is SNHLY and CDR2 is FYNNEI.

The V gene is TRBV20-1, the J gene TRBJ2-7, with a weak D call TRBD2 (5 bases). V lost 3 bases to trimming and J lost 0 bases, with 18 bases between them. The CDR3 covers 16 residues. The germline V gene encodes CDR1 DFQATT and CDR2 SNEGSKA (reference sequence). CDR3 sequence reads: CSASSLPGKSSYEQYF. CDR3 sequence (DNA): TGCAGTGCTAGCTCCTTGCCGGGGAAAAGCTCCTACGAGCAGTACTTC.

The rearrangement joins TRBV20-1 to TRBJ1-2; D is undetermined. The CDR3 is 18 residues long. V lost 1 base to trimming and J lost 3 bases, with 24 bases between them. Germline loops: CDR1 DFQATT, CDR2 SNEGSKA (reference sequence). This CDR3 is CSARVGGKFSNRDYGYTF. Written as DNA, the CDR3 is TGCAGTGCTAGAGTCGGAGGGAAGTTCTCTAACCGGGACTATGGCTACACCTTC.

The V gene is TRBV5-1, the J gene TRBJ2-1, with 7 bases that match TRBD1. CDR1 is SGHRS and CDR2 is YFSETQ in the germline V gene. J was trimmed by 8 bases and V by 3 bases; bases with no gene match: 8. The CDR3 is 14 residues long. CDR3 sequence: CASSSGTEGDEQFF. The CDR3 region has the DNA TGCGCCAGCAGCTCGGGGACAGAAGGGGATGAGCAGTTCTTC.

With respect to this clonotype: A much larger clone sits a single nucleotide away, making a read error possible. The chain has TRBV30 and TRBJ2-7; D is undetermined. The V end was cut by 4 bases, the J end by 7 bases, with 17 bases between. The CDR3 covers 13 residues. The germline V gene has CDR1 GTSNPN and CDR2 SVGIG (reference sequence). CDR3 sequence reads: CAWNGYSYNEQYF. CDR3 bases: TGTGCCTGGAACGGGTACTCGTACAATGAGCAGTACTTC.

The chain joins TRBV7-6 to TRBJ1-1; a weak D match, TRBD1 (5 bases). Germline CDR1 is SGHVS and CDR2 is FNYEAQ. The V end was cut by 2 bases, the J end by 1 base, with 11 bases between. This CDR3 contains 15 residues. The CDR3 protein is CASSLYGATNTEAFF. CDR3 coding DNA: TGTGCCAGCAGCTTATATGGGGCTACGAACACTGAAGCTTTCTTT.

This clonotype was recorded a few times. J is TRBJ2-1 and V is TRBV13; 13 bases map to TRBD2. With 4 bases clipped from V and 14 bases from J, the junction kept 11 bases outside the gene matches. Germline assignment: CDR1 PRHDT and CDR2 FYEKMQ (reference sequence). The CDR3 length is 15 residues. CDR3 in DNA: TGTGCCAGCAGCTCAACTAGCGGGGGGGCGGGGTACGAGTTCTTC. Residues: CASSSTSGGAGYEFF.